This T cell receptor beta chain was captured by sequencing in a study of blood T cell repertoires in COVID-19. As for the study in general: The origin of the acute and convalescent COVID-19 samples was the United States, Italy and Spain. T cells, B-cell-depleted T cells, or PBMCs supplied cDNA or gDNA.

CDR3 length equals 14 residues. V was pared by 3 bases and J by 5 bases, with 13 bases between. From germline, CDR1 is SGHTA and CDR2 FQGNSA. TCRdb's copy holds only in-frame clones and misses some; the assay was immunoSEQ multiplex PCR. The table lists around 15,000 clones, around 87% of them singletons, with around 17% in the top ten. The chain links TRBV7-2 to TRBJ1-1; D is undetermined. The sequenced material came from peripheral blood. The receptor comes from a man aged 50 or older with active COVID-19. The CDR3 DNA follows: TGTGCCAGCAGCTTCAGGCAAGGAGGAACTGAAGCTTTCTTT. Encoded protein: CASSFRQGGTEAFF.